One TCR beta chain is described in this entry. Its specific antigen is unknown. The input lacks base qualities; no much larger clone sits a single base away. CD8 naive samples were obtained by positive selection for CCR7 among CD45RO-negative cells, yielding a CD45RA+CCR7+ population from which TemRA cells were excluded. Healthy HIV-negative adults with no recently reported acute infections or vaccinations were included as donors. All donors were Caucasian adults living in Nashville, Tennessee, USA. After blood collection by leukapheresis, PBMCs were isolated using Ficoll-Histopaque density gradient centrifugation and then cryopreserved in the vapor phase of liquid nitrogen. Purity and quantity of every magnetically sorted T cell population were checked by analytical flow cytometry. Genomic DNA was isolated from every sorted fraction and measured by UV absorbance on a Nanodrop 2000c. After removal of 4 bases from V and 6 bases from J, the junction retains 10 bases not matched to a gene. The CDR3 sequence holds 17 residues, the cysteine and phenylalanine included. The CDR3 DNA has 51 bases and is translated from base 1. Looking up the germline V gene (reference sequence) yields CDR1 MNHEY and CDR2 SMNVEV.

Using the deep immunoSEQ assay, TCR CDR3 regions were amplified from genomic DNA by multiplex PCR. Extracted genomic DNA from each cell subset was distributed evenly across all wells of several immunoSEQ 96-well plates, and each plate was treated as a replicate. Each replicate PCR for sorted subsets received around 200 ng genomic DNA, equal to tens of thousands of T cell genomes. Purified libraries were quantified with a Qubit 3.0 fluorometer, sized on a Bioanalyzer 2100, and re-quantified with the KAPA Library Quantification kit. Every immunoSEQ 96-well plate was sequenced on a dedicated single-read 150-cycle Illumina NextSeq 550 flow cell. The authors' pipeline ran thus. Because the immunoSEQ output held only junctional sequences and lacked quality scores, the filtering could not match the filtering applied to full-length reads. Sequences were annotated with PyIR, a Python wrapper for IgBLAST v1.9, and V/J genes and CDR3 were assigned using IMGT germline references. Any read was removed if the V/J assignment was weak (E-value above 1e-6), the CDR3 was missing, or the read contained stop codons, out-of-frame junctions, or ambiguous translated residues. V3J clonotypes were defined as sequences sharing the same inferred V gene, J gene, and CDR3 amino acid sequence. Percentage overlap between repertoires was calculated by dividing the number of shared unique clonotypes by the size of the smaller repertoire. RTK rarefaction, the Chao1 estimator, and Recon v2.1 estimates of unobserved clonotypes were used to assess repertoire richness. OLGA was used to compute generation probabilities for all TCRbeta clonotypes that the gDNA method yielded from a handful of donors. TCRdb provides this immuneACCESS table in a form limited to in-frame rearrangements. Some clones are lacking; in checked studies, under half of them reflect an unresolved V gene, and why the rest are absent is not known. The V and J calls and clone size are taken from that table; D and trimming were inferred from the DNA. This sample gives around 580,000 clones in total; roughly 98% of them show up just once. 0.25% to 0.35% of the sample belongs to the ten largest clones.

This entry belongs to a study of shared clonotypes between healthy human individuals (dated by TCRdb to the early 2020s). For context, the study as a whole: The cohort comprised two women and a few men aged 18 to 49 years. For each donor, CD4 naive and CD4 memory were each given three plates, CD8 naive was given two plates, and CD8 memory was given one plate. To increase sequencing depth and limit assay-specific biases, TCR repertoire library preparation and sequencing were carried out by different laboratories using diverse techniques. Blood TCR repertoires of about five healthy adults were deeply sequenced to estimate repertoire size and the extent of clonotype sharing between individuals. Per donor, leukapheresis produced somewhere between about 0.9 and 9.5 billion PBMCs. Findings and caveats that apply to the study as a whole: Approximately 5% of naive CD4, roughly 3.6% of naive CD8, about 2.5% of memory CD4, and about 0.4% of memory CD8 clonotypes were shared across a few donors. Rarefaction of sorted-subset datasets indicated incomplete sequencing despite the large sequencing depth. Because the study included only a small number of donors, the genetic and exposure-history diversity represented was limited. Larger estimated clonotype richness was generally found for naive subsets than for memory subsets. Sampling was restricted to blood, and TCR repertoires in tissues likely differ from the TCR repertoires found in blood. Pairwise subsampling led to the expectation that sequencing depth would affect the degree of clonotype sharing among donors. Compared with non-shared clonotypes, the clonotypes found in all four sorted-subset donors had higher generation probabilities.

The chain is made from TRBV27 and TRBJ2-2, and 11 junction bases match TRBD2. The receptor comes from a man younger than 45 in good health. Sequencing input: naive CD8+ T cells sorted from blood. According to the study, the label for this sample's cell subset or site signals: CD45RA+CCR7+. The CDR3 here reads CASSYGTSGYLAGELFF. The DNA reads TGTGCCAGCAGTTACGGGACTAGCGGTTACCTTGCCGGGGAGCTGTTTTTT.